This T cell receptor (beta chain) was recovered during a study of PD-1 blockade in classical Hodgkin lymphoma. TCRdb's table, derived via immunoSEQ multiplex PCR, lists solely in-frame clones and lacks some. Of 90,000 or so clones in the sample, around 80% were seen once. Documented time point: cycle 4 day 1 (C4D1), after 6 weeks of nivolumab. All the patients suffered relapse after autologous stem cell transplantation, and brentuximab vedotin exposure differed. The CDR3 covers 13 residues. Per the germline V gene, CDR1 is MNHNS and CDR2 is SASEGT. The germline V and J ends were trimmed by 1 base and 4 bases, with 6 bases remaining between them.

The genes are TRBV6-1 and TRBJ2-3; D is undetermined. This specimen consisted of peripheral blood mononuclear cells (PBMCs), obtained before the fourth cycle of nivolumab. This TCR was recovered from a human donor with classical Hodgkin lymphoma. CDR3 nucleotide sequence: TGTGCCAGCAGTGAAGGATTAGCAGATACGCAGTATTTT. As protein: CASSEGLADTQYF.